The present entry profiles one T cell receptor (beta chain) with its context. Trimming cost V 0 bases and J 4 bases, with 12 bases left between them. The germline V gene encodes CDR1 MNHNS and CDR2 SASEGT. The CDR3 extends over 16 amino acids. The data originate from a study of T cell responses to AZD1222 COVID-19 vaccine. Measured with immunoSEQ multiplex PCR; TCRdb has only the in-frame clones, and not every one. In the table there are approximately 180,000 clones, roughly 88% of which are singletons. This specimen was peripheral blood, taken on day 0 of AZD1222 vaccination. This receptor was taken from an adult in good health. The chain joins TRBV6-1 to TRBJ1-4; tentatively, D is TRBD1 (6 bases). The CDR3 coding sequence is TGTGCCAGCAGTGAAGCTTCGGGGGGCGGTAATGAAAAACTGTTTTTT. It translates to CASSEASGGGNEKLFF.